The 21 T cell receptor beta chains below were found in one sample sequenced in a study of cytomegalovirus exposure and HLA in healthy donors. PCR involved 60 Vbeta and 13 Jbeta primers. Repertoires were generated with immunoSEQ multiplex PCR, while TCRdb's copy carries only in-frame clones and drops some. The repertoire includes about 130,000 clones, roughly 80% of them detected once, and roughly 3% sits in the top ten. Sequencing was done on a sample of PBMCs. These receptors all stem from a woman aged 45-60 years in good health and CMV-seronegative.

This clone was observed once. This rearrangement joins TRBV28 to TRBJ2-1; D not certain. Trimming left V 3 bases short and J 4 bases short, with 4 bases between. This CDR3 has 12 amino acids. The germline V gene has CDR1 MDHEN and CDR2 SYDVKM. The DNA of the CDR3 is TGTGCCAGCAGTTTGCGTTACAATGAGCAGTTCTTC. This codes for CASSLRYNEQFF.

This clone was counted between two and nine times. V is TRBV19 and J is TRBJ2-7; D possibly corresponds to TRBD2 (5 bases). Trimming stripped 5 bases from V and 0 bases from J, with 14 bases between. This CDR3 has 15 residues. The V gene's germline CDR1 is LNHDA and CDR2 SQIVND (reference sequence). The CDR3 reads CASSEPGMSSYEQYF. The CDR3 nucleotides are TGTGCCAGTAGTGAACCGGGAATGAGCTCCTACGAGCAGTACTTC.

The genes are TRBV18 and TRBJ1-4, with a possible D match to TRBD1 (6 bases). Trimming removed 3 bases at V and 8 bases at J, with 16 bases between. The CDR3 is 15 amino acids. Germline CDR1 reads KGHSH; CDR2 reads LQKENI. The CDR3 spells CASSPPKGDGEKLFF. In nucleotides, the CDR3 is TGTGCCAGCTCACCCCCTAAGGGGGATGGCGAAAAACTGTTTTTT.

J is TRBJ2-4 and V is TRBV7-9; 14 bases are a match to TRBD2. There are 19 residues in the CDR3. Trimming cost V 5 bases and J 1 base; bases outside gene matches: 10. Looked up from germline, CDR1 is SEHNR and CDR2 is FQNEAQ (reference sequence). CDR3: CASSGHGTSGRFAKNIQYF. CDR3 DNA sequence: TGTGCCAGCAGCGGCCACGGGACTAGCGGGAGATTCGCCAAAAACATTCAGTACTTC. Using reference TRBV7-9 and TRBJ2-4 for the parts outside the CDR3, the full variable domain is DTGVSQNPRHKITKRGQNVTFRCDPISEHNRLYWYRQTLGQGPEFLTYFQNEAQLEKSRLLSDRFSAERPKGSFSTLEIQRTEQGDSAMYLCASSGHGTSGRFAKNIQYFGAGTRLSVL.

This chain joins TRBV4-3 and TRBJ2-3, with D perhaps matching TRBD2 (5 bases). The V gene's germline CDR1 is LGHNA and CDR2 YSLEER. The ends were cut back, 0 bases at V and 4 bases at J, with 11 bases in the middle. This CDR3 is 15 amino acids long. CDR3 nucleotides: TGCGCCAGCAGCCAAGAAGTCGAGGGTCCAGATACGCAGTATTTT. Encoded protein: CASSQEVEGPDTQYF.

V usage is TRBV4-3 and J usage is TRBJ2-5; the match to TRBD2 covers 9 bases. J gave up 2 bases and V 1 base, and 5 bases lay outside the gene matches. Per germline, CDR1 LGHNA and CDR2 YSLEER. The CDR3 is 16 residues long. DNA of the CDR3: TGCGCCAGCAGCCAAGGAAGTCTAGCGGGACAAGAGACCCAGTACTTC. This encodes CASSQGSLAGQETQYF.

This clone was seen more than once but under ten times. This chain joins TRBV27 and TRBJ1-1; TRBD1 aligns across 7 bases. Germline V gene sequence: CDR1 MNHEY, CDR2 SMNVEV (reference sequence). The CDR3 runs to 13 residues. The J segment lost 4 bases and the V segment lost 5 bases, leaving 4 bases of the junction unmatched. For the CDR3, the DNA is TGTGCCAGCAGTATGCGACAGGGCACTGAAGCTTTCTTT. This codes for CASSMRQGTEAFF.

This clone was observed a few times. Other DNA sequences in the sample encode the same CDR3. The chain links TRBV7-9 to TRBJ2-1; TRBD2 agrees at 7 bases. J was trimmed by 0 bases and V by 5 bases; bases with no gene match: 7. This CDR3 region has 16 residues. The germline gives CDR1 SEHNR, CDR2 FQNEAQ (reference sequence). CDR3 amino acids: CASSPSLAGSYNEQFF. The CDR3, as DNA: TGTGCCAGCAGCCCTAGTTTAGCGGGCTCCTACAATGAGCAGTTCTTC.

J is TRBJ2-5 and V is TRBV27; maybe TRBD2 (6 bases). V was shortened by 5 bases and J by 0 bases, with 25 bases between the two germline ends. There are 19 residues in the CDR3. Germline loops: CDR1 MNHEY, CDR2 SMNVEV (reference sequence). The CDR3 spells CASSPTVSSGGGYQETQYF. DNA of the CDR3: TGTGCCAGCAGTCCCACCGTATCATCGGGTGGGGGGTACCAAGAGACCCAGTACTTC.

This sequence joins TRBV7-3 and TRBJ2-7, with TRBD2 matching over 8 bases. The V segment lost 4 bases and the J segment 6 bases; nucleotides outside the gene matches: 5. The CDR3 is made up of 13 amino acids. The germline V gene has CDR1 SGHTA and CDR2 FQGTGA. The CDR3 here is CASSSPGGLEQYF. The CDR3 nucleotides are TGTGCCAGCAGCTCCCCGGGGGGGCTCGAGCAGTACTTC.

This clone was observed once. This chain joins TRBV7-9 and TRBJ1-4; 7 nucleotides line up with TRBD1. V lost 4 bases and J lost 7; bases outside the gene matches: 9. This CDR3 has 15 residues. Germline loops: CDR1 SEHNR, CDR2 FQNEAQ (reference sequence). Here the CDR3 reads CASSSWRGRFEKLFF. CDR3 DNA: TGTGCCAGCAGCTCATGGAGGGGGCGGTTTGAAAAACTGTTTTTT. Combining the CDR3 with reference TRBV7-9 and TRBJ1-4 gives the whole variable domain DTGVSQNPRHKITKRGQNVTFRCDPISEHNRLYWYRQTLGQGPEFLTYFQNEAQLEKSRLLSDRFSAERPKGSFSTLEIQRTEQGDSAMYLCASSSWRGRFEKLFFGSGTQLSVL.

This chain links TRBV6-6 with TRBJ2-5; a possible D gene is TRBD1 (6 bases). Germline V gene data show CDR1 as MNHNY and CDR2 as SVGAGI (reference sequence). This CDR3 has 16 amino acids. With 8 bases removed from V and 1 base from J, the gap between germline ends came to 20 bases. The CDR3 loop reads CASRTGPPEGQETQYF. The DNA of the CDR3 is TGTGCCAGCCGAACAGGGCCTCCCGAGGGCCAAGAGACCCAGTACTTC.

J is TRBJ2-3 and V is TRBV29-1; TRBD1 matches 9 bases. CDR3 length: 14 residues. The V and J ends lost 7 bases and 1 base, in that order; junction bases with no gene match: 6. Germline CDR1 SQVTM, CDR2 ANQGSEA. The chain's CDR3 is CSGGQGARTDTQYF. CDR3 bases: TGCAGCGGGGGACAGGGTGCGCGCACAGATACGCAGTATTTT.

This CDR3 reads CASSTGTSGRWGEQFF. DNA of the CDR3: TGTGCCAGCAGCACAGGGACTAGCGGGAGATGGGGTGAGCAGTTCTTC. The chain couples TRBV7-9 to TRBJ2-1; 14 nucleotides agree with TRBD2. Losses at the gene ends were 5 bases for V and 9 bases for J; bases not matched to a gene: 9. Germline lookup yields CDR1 SEHNR and CDR2 FQNEAQ (reference sequence). CDR3 size: 16 residues. The variable domain in full, with the rest retrieved from reference TRBV7-9 and TRBJ2-1, is DTGVSQNPRHKITKRGQNVTFRCDPISEHNRLYWYRQTLGQGPEFLTYFQNEAQLEKSRLLSDRFSAERPKGSFSTLEIQRTEQGDSAMYLCASSTGTSGRWGEQFFGPGTRLTVL.

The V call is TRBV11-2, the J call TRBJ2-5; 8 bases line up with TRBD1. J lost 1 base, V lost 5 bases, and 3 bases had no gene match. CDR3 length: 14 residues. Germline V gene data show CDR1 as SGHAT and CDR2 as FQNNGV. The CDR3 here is CASSPTGVQETQYF. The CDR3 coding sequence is TGTGCCAGCAGCCCGACAGGGGTCCAAGAGACCCAGTACTTC. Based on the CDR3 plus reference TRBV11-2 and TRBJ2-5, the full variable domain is EAGVAQSPRYKIIEKRQSVAFWCNPISGHATLYWYQQILGQGPKLLIQFQNNGVVDDSQLPKDRFSAERLKGVDSTLKIQPAKLEDSAVYLCASSPTGVQETQYFGPGTRLLVL.

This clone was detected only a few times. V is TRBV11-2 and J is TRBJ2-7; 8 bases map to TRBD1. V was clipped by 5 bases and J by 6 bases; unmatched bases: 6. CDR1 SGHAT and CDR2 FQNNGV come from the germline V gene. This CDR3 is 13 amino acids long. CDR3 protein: CASSPGQVGEQYF. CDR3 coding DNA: TGTGCCAGCAGCCCGGGACAGGTGGGCGAGCAGTACTTC.

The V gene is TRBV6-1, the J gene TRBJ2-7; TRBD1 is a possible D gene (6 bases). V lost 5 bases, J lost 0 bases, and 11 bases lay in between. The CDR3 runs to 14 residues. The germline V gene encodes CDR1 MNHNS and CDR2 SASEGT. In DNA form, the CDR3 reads TGTGCCAGCAGTTTAGACAGGAGCTCCTACGAGCAGTACTTC. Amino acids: CASSLDRSSYEQYF.

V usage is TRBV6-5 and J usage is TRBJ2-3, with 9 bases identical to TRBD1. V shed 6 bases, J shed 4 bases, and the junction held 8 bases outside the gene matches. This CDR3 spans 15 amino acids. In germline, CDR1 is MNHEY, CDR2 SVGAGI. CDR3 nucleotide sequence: TGTGCCAGCAGACCACAGGGGGCGCTGGCAGATACGCAGTATTTT. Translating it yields CASRPQGALADTQYF.

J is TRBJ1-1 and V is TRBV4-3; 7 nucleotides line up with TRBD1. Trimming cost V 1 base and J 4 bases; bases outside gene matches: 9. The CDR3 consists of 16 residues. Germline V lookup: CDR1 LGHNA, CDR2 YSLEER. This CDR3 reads CASSQGTGEWGTEAFF. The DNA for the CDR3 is TGCGCCAGCAGCCAAGGCACAGGGGAATGGGGCACTGAAGCTTTCTTT.

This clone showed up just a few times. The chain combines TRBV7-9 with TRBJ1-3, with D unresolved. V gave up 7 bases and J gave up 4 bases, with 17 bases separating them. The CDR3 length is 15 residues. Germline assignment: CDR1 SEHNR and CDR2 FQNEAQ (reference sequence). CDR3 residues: CASNPVGGLGNTIYF. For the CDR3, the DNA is TGTGCCAGCAACCCAGTGGGAGGCCTCGGAAACACCATATATTTT. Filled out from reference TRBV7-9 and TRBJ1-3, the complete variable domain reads DTGVSQNPRHKITKRGQNVTFRCDPISEHNRLYWYRQTLGQGPEFLTYFQNEAQLEKSRLLSDRFSAERPKGSFSTLEIQRTEQGDSAMYLCASNPVGGLGNTIYFGEGSWLTVV.

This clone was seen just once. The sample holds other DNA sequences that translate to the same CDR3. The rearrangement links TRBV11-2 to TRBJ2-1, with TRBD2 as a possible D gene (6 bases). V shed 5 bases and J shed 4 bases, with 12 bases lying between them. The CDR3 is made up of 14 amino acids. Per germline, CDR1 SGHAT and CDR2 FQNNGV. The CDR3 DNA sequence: TGTGCCAGCAGCCCGAGCGGGCCGTACAATGAGCAGTTCTTC. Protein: CASSPSGPYNEQFF.